This record covers a single TCR beta chain. These data belong to a study of blood T cell repertoires in COVID-19. Study context: Both acute and convalescent COVID-19 samples were obtained from the United States, Italy and Spain. PBMCs, B-cell-depleted T cells, or T cells provided the cDNA or gDNA that made up the material.

Sequenced by immunoSEQ multiplex PCR; TCRdb stores in-frame clones only, minus some. Seen here are 250,000 to 300,000 clones, roughly 90% observed once, and the top ten hold 0.8%. The receptor's source is a woman in her 30s with acute or convalescent COVID-19. The sequencing input was peripheral blood.

CDR3 amino acids: CASSLGGQGFSGNTIYF. In DNA form, the CDR3 reads TGCGCCAGCAGCTTGGGTGGACAGGGATTTTCCGGAAACACCATATATTTT. V gene TRBV5-1 combines with J gene TRBJ1-3, with 8 nucleotides matching TRBD1. Germline loops: CDR1 SGHRS, CDR2 YFSETQ. CDR3 length: 17 residues. With 0 bases clipped from V and 4 bases from J, the junction kept 9 bases outside the gene matches.